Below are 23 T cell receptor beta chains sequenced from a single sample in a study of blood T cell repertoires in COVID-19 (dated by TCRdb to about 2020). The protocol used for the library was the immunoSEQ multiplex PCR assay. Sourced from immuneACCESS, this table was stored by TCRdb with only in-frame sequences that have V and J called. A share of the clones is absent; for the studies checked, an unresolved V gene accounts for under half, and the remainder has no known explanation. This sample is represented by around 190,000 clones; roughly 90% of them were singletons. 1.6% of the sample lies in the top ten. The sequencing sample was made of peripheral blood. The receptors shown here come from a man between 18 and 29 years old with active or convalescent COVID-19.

The CDR3 sequence: CASGLVKWAGGHTEAFF. The DNA of the CDR3 is TGTGCTAGTGGTTTGGTAAAATGGGCAGGGGGACACACTGAAGCTTTCTTT. J is TRBJ1-1 and V is TRBV12-5; 7 bases map to TRBD1. The ends lost 0 bases at V and 3 bases at J; junction bases unmatched: 10. The CDR3 is 17 amino acids. The V gene's germline CDR1 is LGHNT and CDR2 FRNRAP.

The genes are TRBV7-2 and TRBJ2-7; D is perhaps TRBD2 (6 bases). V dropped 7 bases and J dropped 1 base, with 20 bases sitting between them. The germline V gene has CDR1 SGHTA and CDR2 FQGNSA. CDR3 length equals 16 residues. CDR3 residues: CASTPSGLGGSYEQYF. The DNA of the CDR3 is TGTGCCAGCACCCCATCAGGATTGGGGGGATCCTACGAGCAGTACTTC.

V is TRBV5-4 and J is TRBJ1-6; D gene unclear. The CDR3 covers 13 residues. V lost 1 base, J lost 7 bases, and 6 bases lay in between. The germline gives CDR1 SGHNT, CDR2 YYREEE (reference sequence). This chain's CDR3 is CASSLWRNSPLHF. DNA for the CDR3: TGTGCCAGCAGCTTGTGGAGGAATTCACCCCTCCACTTT.

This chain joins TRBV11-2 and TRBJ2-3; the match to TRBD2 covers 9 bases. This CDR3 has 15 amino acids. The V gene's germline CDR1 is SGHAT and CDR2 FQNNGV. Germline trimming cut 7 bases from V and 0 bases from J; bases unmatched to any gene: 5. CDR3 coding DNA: TGTGCCAGCAAACTAACTAGCGGGAGCACAGATACGCAGTATTTT. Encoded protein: CASKLTSGSTDTQYF.

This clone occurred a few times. Here the CDR3 DNA reads TGTGCCTGGGGGCCTAACCTCGGAAACACCATATATTTT. Translation: CAWGPNLGNTIYF. The chain uses TRBV30 and TRBJ1-3, with D uncertain. The germline gives CDR1 GTSNPN, CDR2 SVGIG (reference sequence). The CDR3 contains 13 residues. Trimming removed 5 bases from V and 4 bases from J, with 12 bases in between.

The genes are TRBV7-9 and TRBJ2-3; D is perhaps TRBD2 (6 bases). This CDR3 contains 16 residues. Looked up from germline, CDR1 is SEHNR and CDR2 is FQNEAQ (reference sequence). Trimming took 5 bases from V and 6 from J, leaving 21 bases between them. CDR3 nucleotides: TGTGCCAGCAGCCAGGCGGGTCCGGGAGTGGCCGATACGCAGTATTTT. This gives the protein CASSQAGPGVADTQYF.

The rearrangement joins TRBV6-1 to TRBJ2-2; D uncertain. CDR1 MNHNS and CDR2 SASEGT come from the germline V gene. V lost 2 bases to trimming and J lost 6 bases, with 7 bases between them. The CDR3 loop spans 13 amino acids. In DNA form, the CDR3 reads TGTGCCAGCAGTGAACCCGGTTCCGGGGAGCTGTTTTTT. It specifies CASSEPGSGELFF.

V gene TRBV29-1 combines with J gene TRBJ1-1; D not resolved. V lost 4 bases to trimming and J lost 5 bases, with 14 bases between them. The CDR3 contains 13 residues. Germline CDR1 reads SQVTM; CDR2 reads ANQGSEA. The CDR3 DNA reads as TGCAGCGTTGTGCCCTGGTCGGGAACTGAAGCTTTCTTT. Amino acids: CSVVPWSGTEAFF.

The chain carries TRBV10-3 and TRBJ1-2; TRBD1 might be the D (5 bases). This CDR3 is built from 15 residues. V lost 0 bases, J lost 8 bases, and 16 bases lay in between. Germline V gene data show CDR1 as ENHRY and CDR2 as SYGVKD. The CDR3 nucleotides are TGTGCCATCAGTGAGTCAGGATCAGGGATGGGAGGCTACACCTTC. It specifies CAISESGSGMGGYTF.

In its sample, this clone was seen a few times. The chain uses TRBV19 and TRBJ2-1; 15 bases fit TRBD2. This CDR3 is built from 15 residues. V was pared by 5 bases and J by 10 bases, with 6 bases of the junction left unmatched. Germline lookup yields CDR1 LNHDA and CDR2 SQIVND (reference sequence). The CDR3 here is CASSSRGLAGGEQFF. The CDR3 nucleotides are TGTGCCAGTAGTTCCCGGGGACTAGCGGGAGGCGAGCAGTTCTTC.

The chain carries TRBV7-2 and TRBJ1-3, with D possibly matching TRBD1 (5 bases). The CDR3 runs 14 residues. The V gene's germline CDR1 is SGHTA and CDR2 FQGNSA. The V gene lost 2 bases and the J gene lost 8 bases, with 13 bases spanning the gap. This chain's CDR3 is CASSLLQGRDTIYF. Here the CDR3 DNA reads TGTGCCAGCAGCTTATTGCAGGGTAGAGACACCATATATTTT.

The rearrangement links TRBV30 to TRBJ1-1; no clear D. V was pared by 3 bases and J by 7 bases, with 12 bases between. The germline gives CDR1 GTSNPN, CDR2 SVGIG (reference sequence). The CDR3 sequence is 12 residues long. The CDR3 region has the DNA TGTGCCTGGAGCTCCACGGGGTTTGAAGCTTTCTTT. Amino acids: CAWSSTGFEAFF.

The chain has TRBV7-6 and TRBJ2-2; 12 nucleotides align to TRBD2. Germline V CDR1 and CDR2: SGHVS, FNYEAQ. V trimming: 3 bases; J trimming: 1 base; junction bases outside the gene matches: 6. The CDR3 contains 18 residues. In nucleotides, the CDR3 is TGTGCCAGCAGCTTGGGCCTAGCGGGAGGGTTGAACACCGGGGAGCTGTTTTTT. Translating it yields CASSLGLAGGLNTGELFF.

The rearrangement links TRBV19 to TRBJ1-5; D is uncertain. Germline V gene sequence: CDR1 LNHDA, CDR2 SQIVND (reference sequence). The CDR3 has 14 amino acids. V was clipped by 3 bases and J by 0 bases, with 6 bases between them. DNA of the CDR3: TGTGCCAGTAGTATTATCCTTAGCAATCAGCCCCAGCATTTT. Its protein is CASSIILSNQPQHF.

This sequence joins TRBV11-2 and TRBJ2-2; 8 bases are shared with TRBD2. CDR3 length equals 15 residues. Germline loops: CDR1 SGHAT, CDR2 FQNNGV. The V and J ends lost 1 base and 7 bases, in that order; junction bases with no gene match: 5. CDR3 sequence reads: CASSLVTSVGGELFF. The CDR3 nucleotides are TGTGCCAGCAGCTTAGTGACTAGCGTCGGCGGGGAGCTGTTTTTT. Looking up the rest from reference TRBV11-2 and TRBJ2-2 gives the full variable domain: EAGVAQSPRYKIIEKRQSVAFWCNPISGHATLYWYQQILGQGPKLLIQFQNNGVVDDSQLPKDRFSAERLKGVDSTLKIQPAKLEDSAVYLCASSLVTSVGGELFFGEGSRLTVL.

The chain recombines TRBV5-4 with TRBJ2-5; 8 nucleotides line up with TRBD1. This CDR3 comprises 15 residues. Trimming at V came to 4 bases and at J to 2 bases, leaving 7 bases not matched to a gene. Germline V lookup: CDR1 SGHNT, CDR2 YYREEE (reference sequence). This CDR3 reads CASSNPYRGQETQYF. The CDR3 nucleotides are TGTGCCAGCAGCAACCCATACAGGGGGCAAGAGACCCAGTACTTC.

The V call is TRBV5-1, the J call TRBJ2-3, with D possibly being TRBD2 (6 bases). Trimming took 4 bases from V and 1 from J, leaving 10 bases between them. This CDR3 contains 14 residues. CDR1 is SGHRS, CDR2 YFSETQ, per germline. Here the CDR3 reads CASSPGTGTDTQYF. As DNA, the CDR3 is TGCGCCAGCAGCCCCGGGACTGGCACAGATACGCAGTATTTT.

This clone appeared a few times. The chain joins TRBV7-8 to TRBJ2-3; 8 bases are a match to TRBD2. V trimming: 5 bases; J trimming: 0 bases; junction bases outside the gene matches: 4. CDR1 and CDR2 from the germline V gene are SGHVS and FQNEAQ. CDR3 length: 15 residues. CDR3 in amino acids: CASSPGGASTDTQYF. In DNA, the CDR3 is TGTGCCAGCAGCCCCGGGGGGGCTAGCACAGATACGCAGTATTTT.

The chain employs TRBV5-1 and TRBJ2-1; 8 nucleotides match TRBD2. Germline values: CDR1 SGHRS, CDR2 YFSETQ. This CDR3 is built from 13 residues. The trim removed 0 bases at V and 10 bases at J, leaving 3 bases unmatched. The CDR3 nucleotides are TGCGCCAGCAGCTTGGGACTAGCGCGCGAGCAGTTCTTC. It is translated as CASSLGLAREQFF.

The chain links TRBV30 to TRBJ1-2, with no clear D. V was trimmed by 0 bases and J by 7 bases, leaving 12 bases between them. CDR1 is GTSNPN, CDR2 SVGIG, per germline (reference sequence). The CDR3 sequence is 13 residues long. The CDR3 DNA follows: TGTGCCTGGAGTGTACTCCTTCAAGCTGGCTACACCTTC. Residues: CAWSVLLQAGYTF.

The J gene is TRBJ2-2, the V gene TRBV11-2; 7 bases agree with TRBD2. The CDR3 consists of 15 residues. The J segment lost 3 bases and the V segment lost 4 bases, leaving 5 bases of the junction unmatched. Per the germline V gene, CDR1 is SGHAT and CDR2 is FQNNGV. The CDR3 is CASSSGREYTGELFF. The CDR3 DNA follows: TGTGCCAGCAGCTCCGGGCGGGAGTACACCGGGGAGCTGTTTTTT.

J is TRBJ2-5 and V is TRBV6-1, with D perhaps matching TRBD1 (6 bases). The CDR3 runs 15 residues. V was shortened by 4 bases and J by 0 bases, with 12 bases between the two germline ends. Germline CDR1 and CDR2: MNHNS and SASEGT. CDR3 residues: CASSGAQGHQETQYF. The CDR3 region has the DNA TGTGCCAGCAGTGGAGCACAGGGACACCAAGAGACCCAGTACTTC.

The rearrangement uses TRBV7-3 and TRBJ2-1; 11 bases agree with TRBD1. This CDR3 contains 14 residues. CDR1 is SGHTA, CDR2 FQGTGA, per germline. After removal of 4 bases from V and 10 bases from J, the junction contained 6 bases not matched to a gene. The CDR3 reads CASSSGQGAGEQFF. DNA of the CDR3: TGTGCCAGCAGCTCAGGACAGGGGGCAGGAGAGCAGTTCTTC.